Listed below are T cell receptor beta chains from one sample, sequenced in a study of blood T cell repertoires in COVID-19. TCRdb's copy holds only in-frame clones and misses some; the assay was immunoSEQ multiplex PCR. The top ten hold more than 2% of the sample, which has some 230,000 clones, about 80% seen once. The sample comprised peripheral blood. These receptors originate from a woman in her sixties with acute or convalescent COVID-19. The CDR3 runs from the conserved cysteine through the conserved F or W. The order of the fields is V gene, clone size, J gene, D gene, CDR3 protein, CDR3 DNA. A D gene is named only where the DNA matches it firmly. The size of a clone is reported for some rows only, either as once, few or many, or as a class for expanded clones.

v_gene: TRBV5-1
abundance: NA
j_gene: TRBJ1-1
d_gene: TRBD1
CDR3aa: CASSFFRTGPNTEAFF
CDR3nt: TGCGCCAGCAGCTTCTTTAGGACAGGCCCGAACACTGAAGCTTTCTTT

v_gene: TRBV19
abundance: NA
j_gene: TRBJ2-3
d_gene: NA
CDR3aa: CASSTRASTDTQYF
CDR3nt: TGTGCCAGTAGTACTAGAGCTAGCACAGATACGCAGTATTTT

v_gene: TRBV5-6
abundance: NA
j_gene: TRBJ2-5
d_gene: TRBD2
CDR3aa: CASSLGGTSIIETQYF
CDR3nt: TGTGCCAGCAGCTTGGGCGGGACTAGTATAATAGAGACCCAGTACTTC

v_gene: TRBV5-4
abundance: once
j_gene: TRBJ1-2
d_gene: NA
CDR3aa: CASSFRGRFGGYTF
CDR3nt: TGTGCCAGCAGCTTCAGGGGAAGGTTTGGTGGCTACACCTTC

v_gene: TRBV5-1
abundance: NA
j_gene: TRBJ2-1
d_gene: TRBD2
CDR3aa: CASSGHPSGVYNEQFF
CDR3nt: TGCGCCAGCAGTGGTCATCCTAGCGGGGTATACAATGAGCAGTTCTTC

v_gene: TRBV27
abundance: few
j_gene: TRBJ2-2
d_gene: TRBD1
CDR3aa: CASSSTGTGLRELFF
CDR3nt: TGTGCCAGCAGTTCAACCGGGACAGGGTTGCGGGAGCTGTTTTTT

v_gene: TRBV11-1
abundance: NA
j_gene: TRBJ1-2
d_gene: TRBD1
CDR3aa: CASSRDRLNYGYTF
CDR3nt: TGTGCCAGCTCCAGGGACAGACTGAACTATGGCTACACCTTC

v_gene: TRBV2
abundance: NA
j_gene: TRBJ1-1
d_gene: NA
CDR3aa: CATRPDSNTEAFF
CDR3nt: TGTGCCACCCGACCGGACTCGAACACTGAAGCTTTCTTT

v_gene: TRBV10-2
abundance: NA
j_gene: TRBJ2-7
d_gene: NA
CDR3aa: CASSENRGGAYEQYF
CDR3nt: TGCGCCAGCAGTGAAAACAGGGGGGGGGCCTACGAGCAGTACTTC

v_gene: TRBV5-1
abundance: NA
j_gene: TRBJ1-4
d_gene: TRBD1
CDR3aa: CASSPGTGGEKLFF
CDR3nt: TGCGCCAGCAGCCCCGGGACAGGGGGAGAAAAACTGTTTTTT

v_gene: TRBV6-1
abundance: NA
j_gene: TRBJ1-1
d_gene: NA
CDR3aa: CASSEQAIAEAFF
CDR3nt: TGTGCCAGCAGTGAACAGGCGATCGCTGAAGCTTTCTTT

v_gene: TRBV19
abundance: NA
j_gene: TRBJ1-2
d_gene: TRBD1
CDR3aa: CASSSDRGLGYTF
CDR3nt: TGTGCCAGTAGCTCGGACAGGGGGCTTGGCTACACCTTC

v_gene: TRBV5-8
abundance: NA
j_gene: TRBJ1-1
d_gene: NA
CDR3aa: CASSLGAGSNTEAFF
CDR3nt: TGTGCCAGCAGCTTAGGGGCAGGGTCGAACACTGAAGCTTTCTTT

v_gene: TRBV19
abundance: NA
j_gene: TRBJ1-2
d_gene: NA
CDR3aa: CASSMDHHRVRYGYTF
CDR3nt: TGTGCCAGTAGTATGGATCACCACAGGGTCCGCTATGGCTACACCTTC

v_gene: TRBV6-2/TRBV6-3
abundance: NA
j_gene: TRBJ2-5
d_gene: NA
CDR3aa: CASSYLRGTQETQYF
CDR3nt: TGTGCCAGCAGTTACCTCCGGGGAACCCAAGAGACCCAGTACTTC

v_gene: TRBV19
abundance: NA
j_gene: TRBJ1-2
d_gene: NA
CDR3aa: CASSIEGGDSTF
CDR3nt: TGTGCCAGTAGTATCGAAGGAGGAGATTCGACCTTC

v_gene: TRBV6-2/TRBV6-3
abundance: NA
j_gene: TRBJ2-5
d_gene: NA
CDR3aa: CASSFRGQETQYF
CDR3nt: TGTGCCAGCAGTTTTAGGGGACAAGAGACCCAGTACTTC

v_gene: TRBV5-1
abundance: NA
j_gene: TRBJ1-6
d_gene: TRBD1
CDR3aa: CASSWGQDNSPLHF
CDR3nt: TGCGCCAGCAGCTGGGGACAGGATAATTCACCCCTCCACTTT

v_gene: TRBV6-6
abundance: NA
j_gene: TRBJ1-1
d_gene: NA
CDR3aa: CASKGGGTEAFF
CDR3nt: TGTGCCAGCAAGGGGGGGGGCACTGAAGCTTTCTTT

v_gene: TRBV18
abundance: NA
j_gene: TRBJ1-3
d_gene: NA
CDR3aa: CASSPEARGGNTIYF
CDR3nt: TGTGCCAGCTCACCAGAAGCACGGGGAGGAAACACCATATATTTT

v_gene: TRBV9
abundance: NA
j_gene: TRBJ1-4
d_gene: TRBD1
CDR3aa: CASSAQQGAGEKLFF
CDR3nt: TGTGCCAGCAGCGCCCAACAGGGGGCGGGTGAAAAACTGTTTTTT

v_gene: TRBV7-6
abundance: NA
j_gene: TRBJ1-3
d_gene: NA
CDR3aa: CASSPSPLPGNTIYF
CDR3nt: TGTGCCAGCAGCCCGTCTCCATTGCCCGGGAACACCATATATTTT